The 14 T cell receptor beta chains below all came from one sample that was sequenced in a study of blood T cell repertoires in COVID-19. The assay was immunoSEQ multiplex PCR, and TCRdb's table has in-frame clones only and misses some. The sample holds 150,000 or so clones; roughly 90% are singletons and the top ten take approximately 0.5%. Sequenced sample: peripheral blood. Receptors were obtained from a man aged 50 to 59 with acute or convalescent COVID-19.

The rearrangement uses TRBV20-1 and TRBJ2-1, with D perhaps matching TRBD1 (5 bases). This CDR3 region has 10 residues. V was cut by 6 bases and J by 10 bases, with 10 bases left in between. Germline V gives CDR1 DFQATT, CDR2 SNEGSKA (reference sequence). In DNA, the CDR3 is TGCAGTGCCACCAGGGCAGAGCAGTTCTTC. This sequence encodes CSATRAEQFF.

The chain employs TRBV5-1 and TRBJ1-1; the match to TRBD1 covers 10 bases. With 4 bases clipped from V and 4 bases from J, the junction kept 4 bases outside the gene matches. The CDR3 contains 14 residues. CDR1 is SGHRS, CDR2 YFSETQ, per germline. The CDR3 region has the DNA TGCGCCAGCAGCACGGGACAGGGGATCACTGAAGCTTTCTTT. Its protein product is CASSTGQGITEAFF.

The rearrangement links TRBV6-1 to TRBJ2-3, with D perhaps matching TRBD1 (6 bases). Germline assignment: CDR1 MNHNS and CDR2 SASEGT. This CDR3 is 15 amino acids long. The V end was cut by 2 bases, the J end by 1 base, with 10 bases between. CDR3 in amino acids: CASSEPGARTDTQYF. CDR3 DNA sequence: TGTGCCAGCAGTGAACCAGGGGCCCGCACAGATACGCAGTATTTT.

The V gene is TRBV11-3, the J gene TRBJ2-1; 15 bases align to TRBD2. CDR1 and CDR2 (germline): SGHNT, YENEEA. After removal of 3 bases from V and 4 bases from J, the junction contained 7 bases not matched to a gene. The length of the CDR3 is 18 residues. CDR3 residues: CASSFGLAGGPRYNEQFF. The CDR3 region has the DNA TGTGCCAGCAGCTTCGGACTAGCGGGAGGGCCCCGATACAATGAGCAGTTCTTC.

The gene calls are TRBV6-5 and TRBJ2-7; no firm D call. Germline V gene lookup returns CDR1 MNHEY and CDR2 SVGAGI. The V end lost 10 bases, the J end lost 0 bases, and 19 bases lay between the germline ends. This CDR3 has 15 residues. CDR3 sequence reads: CATRKVSEDSYEQYF. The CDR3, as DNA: TGTGCCACCAGGAAGGTAAGTGAGGACTCCTACGAGCAGTACTTC.

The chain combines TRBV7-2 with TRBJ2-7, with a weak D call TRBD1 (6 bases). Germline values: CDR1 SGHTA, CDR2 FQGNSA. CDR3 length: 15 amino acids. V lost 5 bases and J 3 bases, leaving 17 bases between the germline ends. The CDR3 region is CASSLQGMGNYEQYF. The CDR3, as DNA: TGTGCCAGCAGCCTCCAGGGGATGGGGAACTACGAGCAGTACTTC.

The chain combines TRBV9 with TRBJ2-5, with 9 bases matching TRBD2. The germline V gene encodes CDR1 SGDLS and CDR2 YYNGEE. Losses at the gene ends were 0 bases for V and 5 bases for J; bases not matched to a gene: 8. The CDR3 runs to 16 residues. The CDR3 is CASSVAGAGGQETQYF. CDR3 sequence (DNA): TGTGCCAGCAGCGTAGCTGGGGCGGGGGGGCAGGAGACCCAGTACTTC.

CDR3 nucleotide sequence: TGTGCCAGCAGGAACGACAGGGACCATGGCTACACCTTC. Protein product: CASRNDRDHGYTF. The V call is TRBV6-5, the J call TRBJ1-2; TRBD1 matches 7 bases. V lost 6 bases and J lost 6; bases outside the gene matches: 7. CDR3 length: 13 residues. Germline V CDR1 and CDR2: MNHEY, SVGAGI.

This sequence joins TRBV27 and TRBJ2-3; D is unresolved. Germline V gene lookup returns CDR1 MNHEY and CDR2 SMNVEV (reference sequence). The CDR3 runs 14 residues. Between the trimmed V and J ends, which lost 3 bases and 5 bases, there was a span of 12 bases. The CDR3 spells CASSLIPSGDTQYF. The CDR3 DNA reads TGTGCCAGCAGTTTGATCCCATCGGGAGATACGCAGTATTTT.

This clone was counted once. The CDR3: CASSYGTGPGTDTQYF. CDR3 DNA sequence: TGTGCCAGCAGTTACGGTACAGGCCCTGGCACAGATACGCAGTATTTT. The rearrangement uses TRBV6-5 and TRBJ2-3; possibly TRBD1 for D (5 bases). Deletions cut 2 bases from V and 1 base from J, with 13 bases between. The CDR3 runs to 16 residues. Germline CDR1 MNHEY, CDR2 SVGAGI.

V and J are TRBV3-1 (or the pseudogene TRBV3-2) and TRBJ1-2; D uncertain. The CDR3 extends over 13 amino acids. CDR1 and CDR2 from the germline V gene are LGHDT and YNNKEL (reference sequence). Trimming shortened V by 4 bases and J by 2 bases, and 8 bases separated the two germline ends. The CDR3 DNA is TGTGCCAGCAGCCCCGACTCGAACTATGGCTACACCTTC. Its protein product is CASSPDSNYGYTF.

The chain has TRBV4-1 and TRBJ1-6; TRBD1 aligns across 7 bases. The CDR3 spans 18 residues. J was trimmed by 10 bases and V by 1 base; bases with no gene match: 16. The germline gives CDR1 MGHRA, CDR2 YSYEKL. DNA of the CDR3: TGCGCCAGCAGCCAAGGTCGAGATACAGGGGAATCGAGATCACCCCTCCACTTT. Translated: CASSQGRDTGESRSPLHF.

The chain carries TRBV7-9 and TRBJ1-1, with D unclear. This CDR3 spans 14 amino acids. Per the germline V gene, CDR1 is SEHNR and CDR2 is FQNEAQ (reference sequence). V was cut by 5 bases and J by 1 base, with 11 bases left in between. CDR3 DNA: TGTGCCAGCAGCCCCGAATGGCAGAACACTGAAGCTTTCTTT. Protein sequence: CASSPEWQNTEAFF.

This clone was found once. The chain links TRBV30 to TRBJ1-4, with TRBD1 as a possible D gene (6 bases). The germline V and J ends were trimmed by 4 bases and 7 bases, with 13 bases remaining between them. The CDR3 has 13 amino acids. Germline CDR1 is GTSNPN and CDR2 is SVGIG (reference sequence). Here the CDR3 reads CAWMQGSGEKLFF. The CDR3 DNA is TGTGCCTGGATGCAGGGGTCGGGTGAAAAACTGTTTTTT.